Listed below are T cell receptor beta chains from one sample, sequenced in a study of blood T cell repertoires in COVID-19. This table comes from immunoSEQ multiplex PCR, and its TCRdb copy is limited to in-frame clones, with some not included. The repertoire consists of around 60,000 clones, with 88% occurring once and the leading ten covering roughly 3.2%. Sequencing used peripheral blood. The receptors here all came from a man aged 50-60 years with active COVID-19. Each CDR3 is given with its conserved first and last residue. Each record gives: CDR3 length, D gene, J gene, V gene, CDR3 DNA, CDR3 protein. The D gene is left open where the match is weak.

17 | TRBD1 | TRBJ1-2 | TRBV30 | TGTGCCTGGAGGTCCGGCACAGGGGCTCCCTGGGGCTATGGCTACACCTTC | CAWRSGTGAPWGYGYTF
14 | - | TRBJ2-1 | TRBV11-2 | TGTGCCAGCAGCCCCCGGGAGTTCGGTAATGAGCAGTTCTTC | CASSPREFGNEQFF
14 | TRBD1 | TRBJ1-2 | TRBV16 | TGTGCCAGCAGCCCGGGGGGACAGGGATTTGGCTACACCTTC | CASSPGGQGFGYTF
16 | TRBD1 | TRBJ2-7 | TRBV7-2 | TGTGCCAGCAGCTTAGGTATCAGGGGGTACTCCTACGAGCAGTACTTC | CASSLGIRGYSYEQYF
15 | - | TRBJ2-4 | TRBV9 | TGTGCCAGCAGCCTTTCTCCGGGAGCCAAAAACATTCAGTACTTC | CASSLSPGAKNIQYF
14 | - | TRBJ1-5 | TRBV6-5 | TGTGCCAGCAGTTACAGCGGGAAGGATCAGCCCCAGCATTTT | CASSYSGKDQPQHF
15 | - | TRBJ1-1 | TRBV6-5 | TGTGCCAGCAGTTATACCGGGACATTGAACACTGAAGCTTTCTTT | CASSYTGTLNTEAFF
15 | TRBD1 | TRBJ2-7 | TRBV25-1 | TGTGCCAGCAGTGAATCAGGACAGGGGGGCTACGAGCAGTACTTC | CASSESGQGGYEQYF
15 | - | TRBJ1-2 | TRBV11-2 | TGTGCCAGCAGCTTAGTGTTGACCGGGGGACGTGGCTACACCTTC | CASSLVLTGGRGYTF
12 | - | TRBJ2-7 | TRBV7-2 | TGTGCCAACAGCTTAGGACGAGGCGAGCAGTACTTC | CANSLGRGEQYF